This T cell receptor (beta chain) was recorded in a study of blood T cell repertoires in COVID-19. This clone was seen only once. This CDR3 is built from 15 residues. With 5 bases clipped from V and 6 bases from J, the junction kept 11 bases outside the gene matches. Germline V gene data show CDR1 as MDHEN and CDR2 as SYDVKM. The method was immunoSEQ multiplex PCR; TCRdb's version includes in-frame clones alone and lacks a portion of them. The sample contains 300,000 to 450,000 clones, roughly 89% of which appear only once. This chain joins TRBV28 and TRBJ1-1; 8 nucleotides match TRBD1. The clonotype was recovered from a woman aged 60-75 years with COVID-19, enrolled during active disease. Sequences were obtained from peripheral blood. DNA for the CDR3: TGTGCCAGCAGTCCACAGGGGGGTTCGTTCGCTGAAGCTTTCTTT. This gives the protein CASSPQGGSFAEAFF.